This TCR beta chain was captured in a study of blood T cell repertoires in COVID-19. As for the study in general: From T cells, B-cell-depleted T cells, or PBMCs came the material, which was cDNA or gDNA.

Germline CDR1 and CDR2: MDHEN and SYDVKM. The CDR3 consists of 16 residues. V gave up 3 bases and J gave up 1 base, with 16 bases separating them. Original analysis: By means of reference gene primer amplification, nucleated cell counts were estimated. Repertoires were generated with immunoSEQ multiplex PCR, while TCRdb's copy carries only in-frame clones and drops some. V and J calls and clone size are given by that table; D and trimming were obtained from the DNA. The table shows 31,000 or so clones, with nearly 90% occurring only once. The sequence came from a man aged 60 to 69 with active COVID-19. Sequenced input: peripheral blood. The chain is built from TRBV28 and TRBJ2-7; D unclear. As DNA, the CDR3 is TGTGCCAGCAGTTTCGCCTCGCCCGGGTCGTCCTACGAGCAGTACTTC. Translating gives CASSFASPGSSYEQYF. The variable domain in full, with the rest retrieved from reference TRBV28 and TRBJ2-7, is DVKVTQSSRYLVKRTGEKVFLECVQDMDHENMFWYRQDPGLGLRLIYFSYDVKMKEKGDIPEGYSVSREKKERFSLILESASTNQTSMYLCASSFASPGSSYEQYFGPGTRLTVT.